This T cell receptor (beta chain) came from a study of blood T cell repertoires in COVID-19. Using immunoSEQ multiplex PCR, the repertoire was profiled, and TCRdb retains in-frame clones only, with some absent. The sample has under 250,000 clones, 85% to 90% seen once. Participants spanned ages roughly 18 to 95 years and resided in roughly 26 US areas. The germline V gene encodes CDR1 MNHNS and CDR2 SASEGT. This CDR3 region has 17 residues. V dropped 3 bases and J dropped 3; count of bases not matched to a gene: 10. The sequencing sample was made of PBMCs or T cells enriched from blood (not recorded which). The chain employs TRBV6-1 and TRBJ2-7; 11 bases line up with TRBD1. This TCR was recovered from a man in his forties who had recovered from COVID-19. The CDR3 loop reads CASSDRFGTGGSYEQYF. In nucleotides, the CDR3 is TGTGCCAGCAGTGACCGCTTTGGGACAGGGGGTAGCTACGAGCAGTACTTC.